This TCR beta chain originates from a study of beta chain features in type 1 diabetes. Sorting that relied on CD45RO/CCR7/CD25/CD127/CD95/CD27 yielded CD4+ naive, central memory, regulatory and stem cell-like memory cells. The study reverse transcribed the entire isolated RNA, so it sequenced expressed TCRB transcripts. The protocol was immunoSEQ multiplex PCR, while the TCRdb copy is restricted to in-frame clones and leaves out a portion. Among around 350,000 clones listed, 10% to 15% were seen once. Germline CDR1 SNHLY, CDR2 FYNNEI. The CDR3 consists of 10 residues. This chain uses TRBV2 with TRBJ1-4; 7 nucleotides line up with TRBD1. The sequenced material came from naive CD4+ T cells from blood. This clonotype was sampled from a man between 18 and 35 years old in good health. The CDR3 DNA reads TGTGCGCAGGGGGACGAAAAACTGTTTTTT. Amino acid sequence: CAQGDEKLFF.